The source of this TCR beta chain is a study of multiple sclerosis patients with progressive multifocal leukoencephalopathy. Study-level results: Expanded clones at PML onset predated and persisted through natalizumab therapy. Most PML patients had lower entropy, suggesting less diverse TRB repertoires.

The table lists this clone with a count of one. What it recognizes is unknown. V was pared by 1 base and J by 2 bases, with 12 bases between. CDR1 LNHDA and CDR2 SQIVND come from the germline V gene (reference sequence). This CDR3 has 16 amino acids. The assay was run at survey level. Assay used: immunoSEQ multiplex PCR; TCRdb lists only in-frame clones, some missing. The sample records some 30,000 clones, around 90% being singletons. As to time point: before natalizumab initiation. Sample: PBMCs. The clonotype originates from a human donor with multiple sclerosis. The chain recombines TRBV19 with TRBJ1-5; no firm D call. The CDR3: CASSIGQVGGNQPQHF. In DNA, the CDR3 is TGTGCCAGTAGTATAGGTCAGGTTGGGGGCAATCAGCCCCAGCATTTT.